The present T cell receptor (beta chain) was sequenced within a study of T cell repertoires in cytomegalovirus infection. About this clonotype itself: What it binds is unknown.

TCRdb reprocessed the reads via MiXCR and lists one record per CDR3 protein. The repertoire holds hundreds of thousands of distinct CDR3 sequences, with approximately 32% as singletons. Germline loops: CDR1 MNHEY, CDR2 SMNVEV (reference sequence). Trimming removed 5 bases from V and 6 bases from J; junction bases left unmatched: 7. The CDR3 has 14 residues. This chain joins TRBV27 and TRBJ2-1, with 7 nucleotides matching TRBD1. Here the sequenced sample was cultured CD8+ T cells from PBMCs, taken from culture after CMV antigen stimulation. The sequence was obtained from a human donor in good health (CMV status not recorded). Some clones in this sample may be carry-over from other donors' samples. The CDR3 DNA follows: TGTGCCAGCAGTCCCCGGGACAGAGCCAATGAGCAGTTCTTC. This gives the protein CASSPRDRANEQFF.